Each of the 17 T cell receptor beta chains below was sequenced from the same sample in a study of blood T cells in healthy people across ages. Together with a sample-barcoded 5' primer, a J-beta primer mix was included in a second PCR lasting about 7 to 12 cycles. TCRdb processed the 5' RACE reads anew with MiXCR; each CDR3 protein has one entry. Of about 1.5 million distinct CDR3 sequences in the sample, under 55% were seen once. Sample: blood. These receptors all stem from a young woman in good health.

This clonotype showed up many times. V is TRBV4-3 and J is TRBJ2-7; tentative D call: TRBD1 (6 bases). Looked up from germline, CDR1 is LGHNA and CDR2 is YSLEER. CDR3 length: 14 amino acids. Trimming pared 1 base from V and 2 bases from J, leaving 9 bases between. In DNA form, the CDR3 reads TGCGCCAGCAGCCAAGCTGCAGGGGCCTACGAGCAGTACTTC. This codes for CASSQAAGAYEQYF.

This clonotype came up a few times. The chain joins TRBV12-3 or TRBV12-4 to TRBJ2-7, with D unclear. V was shortened by 4 bases and J by 0 bases, with 10 bases between the two germline ends. This CDR3 region has 14 residues. CDR3 residues: CASSSAGHSYEQYF. The CDR3 DNA reads as TGTGCCAGCAGTTCGGCAGGCCACTCCTACGAGCAGTACTTC.

The gene calls are TRBV20-1 and TRBJ2-3; D is undetermined. The CDR3 has 15 residues. The V gene lost 5 bases and the J gene lost 1 base, with 16 bases spanning the gap. Germline V lookup: CDR1 DFQATT, CDR2 SNEGSKA (reference sequence). The CDR3 region is CSAPNTAVGTDTQYF. CDR3 in DNA: TGCAGTGCTCCTAACACGGCGGTTGGCACAGATACGCAGTATTTT.

This clonotype was detected only a few times. The chain links TRBV12-3 or TRBV12-4 to TRBJ1-1, with D perhaps matching TRBD1 (5 bases). Trimming removed 7 bases from V and 7 bases from J, with 13 bases in between. This CDR3 is 12 amino acids long. The CDR3 DNA follows: TGTGCCAGCACGAAGATTGGGGGTGAAGCTTTCTTT. This translates into CASTKIGGEAFF.

The chain recombines TRBV5-8 with TRBJ2-1; unclear D gene. V lost 5 bases, J lost 5 bases, and 17 bases lay in between. Germline V lookup: CDR1 SGHTS, CDR2 YDEGEE. This CDR3 has 15 amino acids. In DNA form, the CDR3 reads TGTGCCAGCAGTTTCAACCACCTCGGAGACAATGAGCAGTTCTTC. This encodes CASSFNHLGDNEQFF.

V is TRBV20-1 and J is TRBJ1-4; D unclear. The CDR3 is 12 residues long. Germline-derived CDR1 and CDR2 are DFQATT and SNEGSKA (reference sequence). Trimming removed 4 bases from V and 12 bases from J, with 15 bases in between. Here the CDR3 reads CSAMSVGFELFF. The CDR3 DNA reads as TGCAGTGCTATGTCGGTAGGATTTGAACTGTTTTTT.

The chain couples TRBV7-9 to TRBJ2-1; no reliable D call. CDR1 is SEHNR, CDR2 FQNEAQ, per germline (reference sequence). This CDR3 is built from 14 residues. Trimming took off 5 bases at V and 7 bases at J, with 15 bases between the two ends. CDR3 bases: TGTGCCAGCAGCCCATGGACCGCGCCTAATGAGCAGTTCTTC. This sequence encodes CASSPWTAPNEQFF.

The count of this clonotype is one. This chain uses TRBV29-1 with TRBJ1-4; D is unresolved. The germline gives CDR1 SQVTM, CDR2 ANQGSEA. This CDR3 is 12 amino acids long. Trimming took off 1 base at V and 7 bases at J, with 7 bases between the two ends. CDR3 nucleotide sequence: TGCAGCGTTGAAGCCGAAACTGAAAAACTGTTTTTT. Its translation is CSVEAETEKLFF.

In this sample, this clonotype turned up many times. The J gene is TRBJ2-3, the V gene TRBV6-5; D might be TRBD2 (5 bases). Germline CDR1 reads MNHEY; CDR2 reads SVGAGI. The CDR3 has 14 amino acids. The V end lost 7 bases, the J end lost 2 bases, and 13 bases lay between the germline ends. CDR3 nucleotide sequence: TGTGCCAGCAAGGCGGGCGTATCCACAGATACGCAGTATTTT. Translated: CASKAGVSTDTQYF.

The chain's CDR3 is CATSGTAISYEQYF. CDR3 nucleotide sequence: TGTGCCACCTCCGGGACAGCCATATCCTACGAGCAGTACTTC. The V call is TRBV6-6, the J call TRBJ2-7; 7 bases map to TRBD1. Germline values: CDR1 MNHNY, CDR2 SVGAGI (reference sequence). V shed 10 bases, J shed 1 base, and the junction held 10 bases outside the gene matches. The CDR3 is made up of 14 amino acids.

Points on this clonotype: A clone one base away is much larger, so this may be a read error. This chain links TRBV7-2 with TRBJ1-1, with TRBD1 as a possible D gene (6 bases). Germline V gene sequence: CDR1 SGHTA, CDR2 FQGNSA. Trimming removed 5 bases from V and 3 bases from J, with 13 bases in between. This CDR3 contains 14 residues. The CDR3 DNA reads TGTGCCAGCAGCCGGACAGCAATGGACACTGAAGCTTTCTTT. Protein sequence: CASSRTAMDTEAFF.

The chain employs TRBV29-1 and TRBJ1-2; D uncertain. The CDR3 is 12 amino acids. From germline, CDR1 is SQVTM and CDR2 ANQGSEA. V gave up 0 bases and J gave up 8 bases, with 10 bases separating them. Here the CDR3 DNA reads TGCAGCGTTGAAGACTTCCTGGGAGGCTACACCTTC. This encodes CSVEDFLGGYTF. Filled out from reference TRBV29-1 and TRBJ1-2, the complete variable domain reads SAVISQKPSRDICQRGTSLTIQCQVDSQVTMMFWYRQQPGQSLTLIATANQGSEATYESGFVIDKFPISRPNLTFSTLTVSNMSPEDSSIYLCSVEDFLGGYTFGSGTRLTVV.

This chain links TRBV12-3 or TRBV12-4 with TRBJ2-1; D is uncertain. Trimming pared 5 bases from V and 9 bases from J, leaving 14 bases between. The CDR3 loop spans 13 amino acids. The CDR3 here is CASSTELGCEQFF. In DNA form, the CDR3 reads TGTGCCAGCAGTACCGAGCTGGGCTGTGAGCAGTTCTTC.

The chain employs TRBV7-2 and TRBJ2-5; D is possibly TRBD1 (5 bases). Germline V CDR1 and CDR2: SGHTA, FQGNSA. Between the trimmed V and J ends, which lost 1 base and 3 bases, there was a span of 12 bases. The CDR3 totals 15 residues. The CDR3 here is CASSLVQGLKETQYF. The CDR3 DNA reads as TGTGCCAGCAGCTTAGTGCAGGGCTTGAAAGAGACCCAGTACTTC. Combining the CDR3 with reference TRBV7-2 and TRBJ2-5 gives the whole variable domain GAGVSQSPSNKVTEKGKDVELRCDPISGHTALYWYRQSLGQGLEFLIYFQGNSAPDKSGLPSDRFSAERTGGSVSTLTIQRTQQEDSAVYLCASSLVQGLKETQYFGPGTRLLVL.

The gene calls are TRBV20-1 and TRBJ2-5; a weak D match, TRBD2 (6 bases). The closer fit of TRBJ2-7 to the DNA end suggests the J call may be wrong. Germline assignment: CDR1 DFQATT and CDR2 SNEGSKA (reference sequence). The CDR3 has 13 residues. CDR3 in amino acids: CSAPGGSSYEQYF. CDR3 DNA sequence: TGCAGTGCTCCCGGGGGAAGCTCCTACGAGCAGTACTTC.

This chain links TRBV20-1 with TRBJ2-1; 13 bases align to TRBD2. Germline trimming cut 6 bases from V and 10 bases from J; bases unmatched to any gene: 6. The CDR3 is 13 residues long. Germline values: CDR1 DFQATT, CDR2 SNEGSKA (reference sequence). Here the CDR3 DNA reads TGCAGTGCGACGGGACTAGCGGGGTACGAGCAGTTCTTC. Translation: CSATGLAGYEQFF.

This clonotype was detected a few times. The chain employs TRBV5-1 and TRBJ1-2, with unresolved D. Trimming removed 0 bases at V and 0 bases at J, with 6 bases between. CDR3 size: 14 residues. CDR1 is SGHRS, CDR2 YFSETQ, per germline. The CDR3 spells CASSLEPANYGYTF. Written as DNA, the CDR3 is TGCGCCAGCAGCTTGGAACCAGCTAACTATGGCTACACCTTC.